Listed here is a single T cell receptor (beta chain). Its antigen target is currently unknown. No base qualities exist here, and no much larger clone lies one base off it. The CDR3 goes from the cysteine to the phenylalanine over 14 residues. Of the read, only the CDR3 DNA is kept; its 42 bases are in frame from base 1. Based on the germline V gene, the CDR1 and CDR2 sequences are MNHEY and SVGAGI. V lost 6 bases and J lost 2 bases; the stretch between them is 10 bases long. The donors were included in the validation cohort of 120 subjects, a group kept apart from the approximately 690-subject first cohort. The sample is drawn from a study of cytomegalovirus exposure and HLA in healthy donors (dated by TCRdb to 2016 to 2017). The study in broad terms: According to a later analysis, the roughly 130 validation repertoires were produced on the same platform as the roughly 720 repertoires of the first cohort. The aim of the study was to test whether cataloging public T cell receptors could identify signatures of past pathogen exposure. A separate validation cohort of over 95 different subjects was used in addition to the approximately 700-subject first cohort. To predict cytomegalovirus infection status, the study combined high-throughput TCR immunosequencing, statistical association of individual TCRs with disease status, and machine learning. General study outcomes and caveats: A few of the identified cytomegalovirus-associated TCR beta chains were confirmed in vitro to be specific for cytomegalovirus antigens. A later analysis lacked HLA typing for the validation cohort, so it scored co-occurrence in that cohort across all 110 or so repertoires. It was suggested by the authors that the approach could potentially be generalized to other disease states and immunological phenotypes. The study gave a list of over 150 TCR beta chains associated with cytomegalovirus. The classifier was reported to diagnose cytomegalovirus status with high specificity and sensitivity in both the original and validation cohorts. In a later analysis, TCRs clustered in the first cohort were found to also tend to co-occur in the 120 or so validation repertoires, with 85% to 95% of cluster scores above 0. Most TCR sequences were seen in very few donors, while some public TCRs were found in many individuals.

Libraries were made using the immunoSEQ multiplex PCR assay. Processing in the source paper ran as follows. A statistical classification framework was built to diagnose cytomegalovirus status from the catalog of TCR beta chain sequences. Drawn from immuneACCESS, this table holds only the in-frame rearrangements with V and J called that TCRdb kept. Clones are partly lost; checked studies trace under half to an unresolved V gene and leave the rest unexplained. V, J and clone size are taken as reported in that table, and D and trimming were inferred from the DNA itself. This sample comprises roughly 75,000 clones, approximately 94% of them detected only once. 1.4% of the sample is taken by the ten largest.

The TCR was taken from a man in his late teens or twenties in good health and CMV-seropositive. Rearrangement joined TRBV6-5 to TRBJ2-2; tentative D gene TRBD1, with 6 bases matching. Material: PBMCs. CDR3 sequence: CASSLRGNTGELFF. The sequenced DNA: TGTGCCAGCAGCCTCAGGGGTAACACCGGGGAGCTGTTTTTT.